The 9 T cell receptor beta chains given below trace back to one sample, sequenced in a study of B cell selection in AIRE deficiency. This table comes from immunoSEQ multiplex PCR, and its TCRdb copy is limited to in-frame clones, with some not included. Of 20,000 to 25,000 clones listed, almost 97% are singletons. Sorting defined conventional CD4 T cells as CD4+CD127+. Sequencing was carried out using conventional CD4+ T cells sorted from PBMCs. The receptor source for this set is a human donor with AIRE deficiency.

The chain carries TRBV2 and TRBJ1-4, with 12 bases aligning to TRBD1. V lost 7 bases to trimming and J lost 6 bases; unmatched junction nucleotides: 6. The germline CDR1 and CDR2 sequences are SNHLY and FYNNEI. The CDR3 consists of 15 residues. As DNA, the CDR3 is TGTGCCAGCATGAGGGACAGGGGGCGCCATGAAAAACTGTTTTTT. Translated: CASMRDRGRHEKLFF.

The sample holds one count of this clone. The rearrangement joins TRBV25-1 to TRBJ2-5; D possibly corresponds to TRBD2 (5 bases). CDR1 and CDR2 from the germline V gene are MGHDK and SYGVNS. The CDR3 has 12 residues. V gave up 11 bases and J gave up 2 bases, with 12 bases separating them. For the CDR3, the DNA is TGTGCCCCAGCGGCGTCTCAAGAGACCCAGTACTTC. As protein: CAPAASQETQYF.

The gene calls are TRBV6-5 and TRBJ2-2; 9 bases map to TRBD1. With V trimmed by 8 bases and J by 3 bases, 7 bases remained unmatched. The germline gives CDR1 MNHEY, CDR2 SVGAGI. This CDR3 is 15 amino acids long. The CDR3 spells CASRRTGVYTGELFF. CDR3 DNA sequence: TGTGCCAGCCGTCGGACAGGGGTCTACACCGGGGAGCTGTTTTTT.

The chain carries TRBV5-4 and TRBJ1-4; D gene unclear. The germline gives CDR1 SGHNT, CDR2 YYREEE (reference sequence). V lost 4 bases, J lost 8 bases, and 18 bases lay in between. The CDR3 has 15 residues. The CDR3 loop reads CASSPRVGVDEKLFF. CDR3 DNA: TGTGCCAGCAGCCCCCGGGTTGGGGTAGACGAAAAACTGTTTTTT.

The CDR3 DNA sequence: TGTGCCAGCAGCTTGTGGACAATCTATGGCTACACCTTC. Translation: CASSLWTIYGYTF. The chain carries TRBV5-6 and TRBJ1-2, with a possible D match to TRBD1 (5 bases). The germline CDR1 and CDR2 sequences are SGHDT and YYEEEE. V shed 1 base and J shed 4 bases, with 8 bases lying between them. This CDR3 is 13 amino acids long. The whole variable domain, filled in from reference TRBV5-6 and TRBJ1-2, reads DAGVTQSPTHLIKTRGQQVTLRCSPKSGHDTVSWYQQALGQGPQFIFQYYEEEERQRGNFPDRFSGHQFPNYSSELNVNALLLGDSALYLCASSLWTIYGYTFGSGTRLTVV.

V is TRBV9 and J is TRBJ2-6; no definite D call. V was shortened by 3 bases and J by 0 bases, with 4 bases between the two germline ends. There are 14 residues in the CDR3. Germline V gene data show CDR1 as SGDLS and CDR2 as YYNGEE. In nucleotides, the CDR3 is TGTGCCAGCAGCGCCCGCTCTGGGGCCAACGTCCTGACTTTC. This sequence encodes CASSARSGANVLTF.

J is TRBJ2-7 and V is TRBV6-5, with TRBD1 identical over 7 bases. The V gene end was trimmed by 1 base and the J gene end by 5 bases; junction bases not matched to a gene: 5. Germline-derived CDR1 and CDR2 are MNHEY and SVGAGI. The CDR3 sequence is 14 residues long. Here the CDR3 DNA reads TGTGCCAGCAGTTACTACCAAGACAGGGACGAGCAGTACTTC. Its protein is CASSYYQDRDEQYF.

The CDR3 DNA reads TGTGCCACCAGCAGGGACCTCCAGTCAGGTGGCTACACCTTC. Translating gives CATSRDLQSGGYTF. The chain links TRBV15 to TRBJ1-2; D remains ambiguous. The CDR3 is 14 residues long. V was shortened by 3 bases and J by 7 bases, with 15 bases between the two germline ends. Germline V lookup: CDR1 LNHNV, CDR2 YYDKDF (reference sequence).

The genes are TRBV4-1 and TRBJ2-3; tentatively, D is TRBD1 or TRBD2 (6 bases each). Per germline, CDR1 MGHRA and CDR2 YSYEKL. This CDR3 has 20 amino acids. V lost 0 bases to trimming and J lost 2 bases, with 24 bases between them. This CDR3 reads CASSQEFPWRRRGYTDTQYF. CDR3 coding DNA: TGCGCCAGCAGCCAAGAGTTTCCATGGAGGAGGAGGGGGTACACAGATACGCAGTATTTT.